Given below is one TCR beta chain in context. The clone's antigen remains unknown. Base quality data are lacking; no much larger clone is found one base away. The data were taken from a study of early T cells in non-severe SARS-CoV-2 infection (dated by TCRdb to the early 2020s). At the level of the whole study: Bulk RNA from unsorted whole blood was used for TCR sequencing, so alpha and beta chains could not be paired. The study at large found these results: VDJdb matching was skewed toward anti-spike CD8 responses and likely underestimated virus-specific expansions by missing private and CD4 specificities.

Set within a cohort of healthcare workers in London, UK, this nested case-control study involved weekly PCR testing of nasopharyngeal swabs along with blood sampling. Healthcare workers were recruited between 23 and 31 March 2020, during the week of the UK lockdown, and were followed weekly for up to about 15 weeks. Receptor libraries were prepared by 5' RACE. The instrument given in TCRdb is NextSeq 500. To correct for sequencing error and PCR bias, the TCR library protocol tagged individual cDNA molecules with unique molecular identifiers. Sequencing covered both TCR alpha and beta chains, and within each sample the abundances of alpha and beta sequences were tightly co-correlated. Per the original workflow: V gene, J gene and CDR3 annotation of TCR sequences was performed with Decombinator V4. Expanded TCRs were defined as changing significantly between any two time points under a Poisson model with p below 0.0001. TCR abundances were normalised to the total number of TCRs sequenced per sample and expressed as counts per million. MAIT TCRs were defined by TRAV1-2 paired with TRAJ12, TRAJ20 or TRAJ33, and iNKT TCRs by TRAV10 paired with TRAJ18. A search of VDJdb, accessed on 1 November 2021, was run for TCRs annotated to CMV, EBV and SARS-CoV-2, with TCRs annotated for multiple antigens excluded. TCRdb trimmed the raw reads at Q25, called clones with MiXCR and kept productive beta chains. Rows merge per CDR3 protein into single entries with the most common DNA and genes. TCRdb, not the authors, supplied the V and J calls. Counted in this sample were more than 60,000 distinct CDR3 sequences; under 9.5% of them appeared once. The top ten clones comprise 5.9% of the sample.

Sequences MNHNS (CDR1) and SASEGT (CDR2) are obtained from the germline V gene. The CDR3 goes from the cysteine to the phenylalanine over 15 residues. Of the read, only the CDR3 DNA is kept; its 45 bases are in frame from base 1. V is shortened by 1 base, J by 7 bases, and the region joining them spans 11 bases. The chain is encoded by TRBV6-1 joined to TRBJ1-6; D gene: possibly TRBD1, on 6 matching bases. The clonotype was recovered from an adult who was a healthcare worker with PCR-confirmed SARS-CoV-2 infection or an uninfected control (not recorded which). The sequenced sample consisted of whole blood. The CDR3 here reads CASSEDGGRNSPLHF. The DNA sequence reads TGTGCCAGCAGTGAAGATGGGGGGCGGAATTCACCCCTCCACTTT.